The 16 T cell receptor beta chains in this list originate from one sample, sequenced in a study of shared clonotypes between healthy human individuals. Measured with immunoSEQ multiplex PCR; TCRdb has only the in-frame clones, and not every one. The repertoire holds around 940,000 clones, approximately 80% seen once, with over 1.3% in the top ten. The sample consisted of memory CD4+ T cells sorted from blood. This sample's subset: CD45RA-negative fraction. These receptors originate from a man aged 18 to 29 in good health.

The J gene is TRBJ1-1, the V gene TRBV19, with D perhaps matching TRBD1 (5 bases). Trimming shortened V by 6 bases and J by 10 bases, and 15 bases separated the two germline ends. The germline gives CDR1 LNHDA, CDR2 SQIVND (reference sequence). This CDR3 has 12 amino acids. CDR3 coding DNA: TGTGCCAGTAGGGGGGACCTTCTCCGAGCTTTCTTT. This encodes CASRGDLLRAFF.

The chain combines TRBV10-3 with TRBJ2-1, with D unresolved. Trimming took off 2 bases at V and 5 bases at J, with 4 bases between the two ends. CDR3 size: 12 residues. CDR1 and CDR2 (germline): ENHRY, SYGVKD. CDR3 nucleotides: TGTGCCATCAGTGAGGCACACAATGAGCAGTTCTTC. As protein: CAISEAHNEQFF.

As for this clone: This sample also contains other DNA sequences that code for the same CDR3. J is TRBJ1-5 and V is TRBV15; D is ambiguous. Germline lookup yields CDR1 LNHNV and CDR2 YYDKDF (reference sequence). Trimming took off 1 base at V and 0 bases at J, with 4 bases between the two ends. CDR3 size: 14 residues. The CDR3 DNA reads TGTGCCACCAGCAGAGTCGGTAGCAATCAGCCCCAGCATTTT. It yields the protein CATSRVGSNQPQHF.

In nucleotides, the CDR3 is TGTGCCACTCAGGGGGGGTTTGGATCGTTCGAGACCCAGTACTTC. It yields the protein CATQGGFGSFETQYF. The chain carries TRBV10-3 and TRBJ2-5; D possibly uses TRBD1 or TRBD2 (7 bases each). Germline V gene lookup returns CDR1 ENHRY and CDR2 SYGVKD. Trimming left V 10 bases short and J 5 bases short, with 23 bases between. The CDR3 extends over 15 amino acids.

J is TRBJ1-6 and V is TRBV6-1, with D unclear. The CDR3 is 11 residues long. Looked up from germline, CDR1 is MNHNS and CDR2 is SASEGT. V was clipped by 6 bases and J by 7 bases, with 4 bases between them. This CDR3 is CASSQNSPLHF. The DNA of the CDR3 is TGTGCCAGCAGCCAGAATTCACCCCTCCACTTT.

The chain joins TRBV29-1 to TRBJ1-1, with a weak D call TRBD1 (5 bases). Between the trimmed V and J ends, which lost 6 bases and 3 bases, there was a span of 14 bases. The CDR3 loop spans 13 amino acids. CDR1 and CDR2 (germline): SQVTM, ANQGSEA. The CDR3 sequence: CSVRQSPDTEAFF. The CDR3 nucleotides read TGCAGCGTACGACAGAGTCCCGACACTGAAGCTTTCTTT.

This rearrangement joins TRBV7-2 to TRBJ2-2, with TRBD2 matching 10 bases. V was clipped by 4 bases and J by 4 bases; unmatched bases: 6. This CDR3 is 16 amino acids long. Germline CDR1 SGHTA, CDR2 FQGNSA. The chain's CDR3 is CASSSQAGGVTGELFF. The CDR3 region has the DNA TGTGCCAGCAGCTCCCAAGCGGGAGGGGTCACCGGGGAGCTGTTTTTT.

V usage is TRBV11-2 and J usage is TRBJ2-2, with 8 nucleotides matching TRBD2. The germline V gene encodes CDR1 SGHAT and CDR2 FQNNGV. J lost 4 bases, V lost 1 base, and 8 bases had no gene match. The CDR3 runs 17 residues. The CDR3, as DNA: TGTGCCAGCAGCTTAGCATTCTCAGCGGGAGCCACCGGGGAGCTGTTTTTT. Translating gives CASSLAFSAGATGELFF.

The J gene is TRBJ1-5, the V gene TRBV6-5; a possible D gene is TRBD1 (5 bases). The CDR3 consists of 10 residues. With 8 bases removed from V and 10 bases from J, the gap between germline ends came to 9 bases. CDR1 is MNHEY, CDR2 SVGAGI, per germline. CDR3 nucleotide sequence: TGTGCCAGCGGGGCGAATCCCCAGCATTTT. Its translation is CASGANPQHF.

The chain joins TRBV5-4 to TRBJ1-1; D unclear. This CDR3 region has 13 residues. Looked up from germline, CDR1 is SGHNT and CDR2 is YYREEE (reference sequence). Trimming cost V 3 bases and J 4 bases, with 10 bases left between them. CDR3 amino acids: CASSYPGGTEAFF. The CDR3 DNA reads TGTGCCAGCAGCTATCCGGGCGGCACTGAAGCTTTCTTT. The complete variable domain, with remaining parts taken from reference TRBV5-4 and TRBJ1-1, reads ETGVTQSPTHLIKTRGQQVTLRCSSQSGHNTVSWYQQALGQGPQFIFQYYREEENGRGNFPPRFSGLQFPNYSSELNVNALELDDSALYLCASSYPGGTEAFFGQGTRLTVV.

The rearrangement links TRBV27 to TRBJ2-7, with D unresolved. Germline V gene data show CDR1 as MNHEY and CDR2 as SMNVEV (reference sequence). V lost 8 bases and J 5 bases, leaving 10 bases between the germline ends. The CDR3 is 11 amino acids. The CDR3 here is CASRSVHEQYF. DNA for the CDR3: TGTGCCAGCCGGTCGGTACACGAGCAGTACTTC.

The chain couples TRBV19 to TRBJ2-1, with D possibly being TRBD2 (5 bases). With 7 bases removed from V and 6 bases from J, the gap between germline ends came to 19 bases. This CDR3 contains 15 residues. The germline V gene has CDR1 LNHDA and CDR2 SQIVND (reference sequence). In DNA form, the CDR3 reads TGTGCCAGTAACAATGAGGGTACATTGGTCAATGAGCAGTTCTTC. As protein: CASNNEGTLVNEQFF.

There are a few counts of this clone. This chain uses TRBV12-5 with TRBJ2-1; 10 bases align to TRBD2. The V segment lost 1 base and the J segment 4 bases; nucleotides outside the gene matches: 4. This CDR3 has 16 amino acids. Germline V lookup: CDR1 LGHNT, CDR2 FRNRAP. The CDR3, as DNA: TGTGCTAGTGGTTTGGCAAGCGGGAGGGGGTACAATGAGCAGTTCTTC. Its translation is CASGLASGRGYNEQFF. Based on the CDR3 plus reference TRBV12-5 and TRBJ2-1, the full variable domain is DARVTQTPRHKVTEMGQEVTMRCQPILGHNTVFWYRQTMMQGLELLAYFRNRAPLDDSGMPKDRFSAEMPDATLATLKIQPSEPRDSAVYFCASGLASGRGYNEQFFGPGTRLTVL.

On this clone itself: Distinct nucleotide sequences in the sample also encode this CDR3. The CDR3 nucleotides read TGCGCCAGCAGCTTGGAGGGACTGAACACCGGGGAGCTGTTTTTT. Amino acids: CASSLEGLNTGELFF. The chain employs TRBV5-1 and TRBJ2-2, with D perhaps TRBD2 (6 bases). The CDR3 is 15 residues long. V lost 0 bases, J lost 1 base, and 7 bases lay in between. Germline V gene sequence: CDR1 SGHRS, CDR2 YFSETQ.

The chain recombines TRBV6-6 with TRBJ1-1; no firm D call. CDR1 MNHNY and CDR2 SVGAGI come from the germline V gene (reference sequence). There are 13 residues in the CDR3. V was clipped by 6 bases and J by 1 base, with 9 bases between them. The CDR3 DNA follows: TGTGCCAGCAGCCTTTACAGGAACACTGAAGCTTTCTTT. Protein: CASSLYRNTEAFF.

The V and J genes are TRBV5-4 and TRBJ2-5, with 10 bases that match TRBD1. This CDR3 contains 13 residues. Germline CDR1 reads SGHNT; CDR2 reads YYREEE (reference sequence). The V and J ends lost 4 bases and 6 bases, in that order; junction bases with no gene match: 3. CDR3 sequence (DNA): TGTGCCAGCAGCCGGGACAGGGGCCAGACCCAGTACTTC. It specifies CASSRDRGQTQYF.